This T cell receptor beta chain comes out of a study of CD8 T cells in ankylosing spondylitis. Whole-study findings and limits: Ankylosing spondylitis blood appeared to be characterized by a TCR beta motif of 8 or 9 highly homologous variants.

Germline values: CDR1 SQVTM, CDR2 ANQGSEA. The CDR3 has 12 residues. Trimming left V 4 bases short and J 7 bases short, with 11 bases between. As for this clonotype: Its antigen is unidentified.

TCRdb recomputed calls from the 5' RACE reads with MiXCR, one row per CDR3 protein. The sample has fewer than 200,000 distinct CDR3 sequences, approximately 18% seen once; the top ten hold more than 3.5%. The chain couples TRBV29-1 to TRBJ2-1; TRBD2 is a possible D gene (5 bases). The material sequenced was blood, either unsorted or a sorted T cell fraction (not recorded which). This TCR was recovered from a male donor under 30 with ankylosing spondylitis or in good health (not recorded which). The CDR3 DNA follows: TGCAGCGTTGTAGAGCGGCAGAATGAGCAGTTCTTC. Protein product: CSVVERQNEQFF.